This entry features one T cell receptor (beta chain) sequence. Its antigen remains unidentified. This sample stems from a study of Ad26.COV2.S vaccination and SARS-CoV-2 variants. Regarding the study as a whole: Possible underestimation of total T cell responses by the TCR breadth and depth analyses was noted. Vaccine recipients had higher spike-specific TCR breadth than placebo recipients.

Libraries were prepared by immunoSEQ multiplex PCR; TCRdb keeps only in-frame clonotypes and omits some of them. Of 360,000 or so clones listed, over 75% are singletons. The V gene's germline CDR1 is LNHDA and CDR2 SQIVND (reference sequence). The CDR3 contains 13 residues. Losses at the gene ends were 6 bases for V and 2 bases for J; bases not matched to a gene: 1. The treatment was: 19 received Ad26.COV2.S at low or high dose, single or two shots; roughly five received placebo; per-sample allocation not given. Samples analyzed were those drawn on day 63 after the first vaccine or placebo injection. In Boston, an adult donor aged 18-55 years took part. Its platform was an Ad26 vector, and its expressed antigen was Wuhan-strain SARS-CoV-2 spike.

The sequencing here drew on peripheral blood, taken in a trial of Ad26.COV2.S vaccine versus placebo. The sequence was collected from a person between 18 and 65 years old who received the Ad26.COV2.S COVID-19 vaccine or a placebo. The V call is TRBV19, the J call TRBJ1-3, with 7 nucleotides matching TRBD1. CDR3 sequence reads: CASSGTAGNTIYF. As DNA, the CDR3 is TGTGCCAGTAGCGGGACAGCTGGAAACACCATATATTTT.